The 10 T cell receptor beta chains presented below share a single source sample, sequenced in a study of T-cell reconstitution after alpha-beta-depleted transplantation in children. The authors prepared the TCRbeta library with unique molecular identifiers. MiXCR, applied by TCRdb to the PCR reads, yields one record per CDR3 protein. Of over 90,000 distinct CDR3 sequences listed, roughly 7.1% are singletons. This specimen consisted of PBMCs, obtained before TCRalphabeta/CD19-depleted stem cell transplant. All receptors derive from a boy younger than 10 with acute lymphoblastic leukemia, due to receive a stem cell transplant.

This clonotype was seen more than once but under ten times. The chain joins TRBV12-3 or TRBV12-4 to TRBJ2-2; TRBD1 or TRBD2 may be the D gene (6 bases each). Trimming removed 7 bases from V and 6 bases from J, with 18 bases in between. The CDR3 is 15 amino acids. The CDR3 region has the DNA TGTGCCAGCACCCGCAAGGGGGGCAATCCCGGGGAGCTGTTTTTT. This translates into CASTRKGGNPGELFF.

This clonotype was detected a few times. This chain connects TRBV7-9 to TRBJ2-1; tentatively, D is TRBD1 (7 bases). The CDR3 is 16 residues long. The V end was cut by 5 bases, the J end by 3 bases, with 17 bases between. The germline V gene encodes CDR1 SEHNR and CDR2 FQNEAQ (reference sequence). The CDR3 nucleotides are TGTGCCAGCAGCCATGGGCAGGGGGGCGTCTACAATGAGCAGTTCTTC. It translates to CASSHGQGGVYNEQFF.

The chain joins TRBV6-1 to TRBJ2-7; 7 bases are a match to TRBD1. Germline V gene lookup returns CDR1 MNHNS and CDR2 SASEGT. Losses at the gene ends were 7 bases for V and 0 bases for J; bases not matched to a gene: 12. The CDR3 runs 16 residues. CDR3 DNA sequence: TGTGCCAGCATCTCCTCCAAAGGGACAGTCTCCTACGAGCAGTACTTC. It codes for CASISSKGTVSYEQYF.

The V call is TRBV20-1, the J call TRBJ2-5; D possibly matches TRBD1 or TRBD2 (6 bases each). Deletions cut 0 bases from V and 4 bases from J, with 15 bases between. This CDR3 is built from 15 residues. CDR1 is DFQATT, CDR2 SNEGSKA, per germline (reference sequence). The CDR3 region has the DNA TGCAGTGCTAGAGATTACCGGGGGCCGCGAGAGACCCAGTACTTC. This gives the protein CSARDYRGPRETQYF.

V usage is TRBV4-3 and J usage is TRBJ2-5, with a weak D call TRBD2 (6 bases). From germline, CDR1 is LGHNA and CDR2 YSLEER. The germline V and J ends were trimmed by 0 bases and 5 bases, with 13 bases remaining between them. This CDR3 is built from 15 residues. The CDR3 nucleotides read TGCGCCAGCAGCCAAGATTGGACTCGGGGGGAGACCCAGTACTTC. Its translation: CASSQDWTRGETQYF.

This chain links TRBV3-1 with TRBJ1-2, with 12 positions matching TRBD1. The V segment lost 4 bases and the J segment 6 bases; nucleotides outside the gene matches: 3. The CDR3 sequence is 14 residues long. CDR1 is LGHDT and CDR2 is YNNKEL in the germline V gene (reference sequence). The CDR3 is CASSRGQGADGYTF. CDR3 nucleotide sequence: TGTGCCAGCAGCCGGGGACAGGGGGCTGATGGCTACACCTTC.

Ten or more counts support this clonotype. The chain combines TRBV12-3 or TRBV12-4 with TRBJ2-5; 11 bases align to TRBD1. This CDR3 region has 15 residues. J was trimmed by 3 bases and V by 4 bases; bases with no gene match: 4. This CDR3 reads CASSSGDRGKETQYF. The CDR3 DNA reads TGTGCCAGCAGTTCCGGGGACAGGGGGAAAGAGACCCAGTACTTC.

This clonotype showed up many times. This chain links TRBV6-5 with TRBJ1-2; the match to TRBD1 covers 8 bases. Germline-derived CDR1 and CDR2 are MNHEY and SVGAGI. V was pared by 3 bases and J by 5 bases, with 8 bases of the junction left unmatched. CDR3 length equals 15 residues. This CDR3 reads CASSYQGTGGYGYTF. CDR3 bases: TGTGCCAGCAGTTATCAAGGGACAGGCGGATATGGCTACACCTTC.

CDR3: CSVGQGNTGELFF. In DNA form, the CDR3 reads TGCAGCGTGGGACAGGGGAACACCGGGGAGCTGTTTTTT. J is TRBJ2-2 and V is TRBV20-1; 9 nucleotides agree with TRBD1. The germline V gene encodes CDR1 DFQATT and CDR2 SNEGSKA (reference sequence). The CDR3 sequence is 13 residues long.

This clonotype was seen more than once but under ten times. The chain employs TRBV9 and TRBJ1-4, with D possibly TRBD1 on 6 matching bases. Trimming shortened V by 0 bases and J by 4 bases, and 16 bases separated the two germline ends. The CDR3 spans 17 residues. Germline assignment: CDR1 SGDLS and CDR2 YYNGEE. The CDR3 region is CASSVAPRGARNEKLFF. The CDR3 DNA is TGTGCCAGCAGCGTAGCCCCTCGGGGGGCACGTAATGAAAAACTGTTTTTT. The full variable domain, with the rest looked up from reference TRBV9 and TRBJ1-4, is DSGVTQTPKHLITATGQRVTLRCSPRSGDLSVYWYQQSLDQGLQFLIQYYNGEERAKGNILERFSAQQFPDLHSELNLSSLELGDSALYFCASSVAPRGARNEKLFFGSGTQLSVL.